A selection of T cell receptor beta chains follows, all from one sample in a study of T-cell reconstitution after alpha-beta-depleted transplantation in children. Each CDR3 protein is one row after TCRdb ran MiXCR on the PCR reads. The sample holds approximately 590,000 distinct CDR3 sequences, roughly a tenth seen once. The sample in question was PBMCs from the stem cell graft donor, obtained from the stem cell graft. The receptors derive from a human donor who donated a stem cell graft to a child with acute myeloid leukemia. Both conserved end residues are part of each CDR3. The D gene is left open where the match is weak. Not all rows give a size; the values are once, few, many and, for expanded clones, a class.

v_call	j_call	d_call	clone_size	cdr3_nt	cdr3_aa
TRBV7-2	TRBJ2-7	-	-	TGTGCCAGCAGCTTAGGGCCCCCGCAAACCTACGAGCAGTACTTC	CASSLGPPQTYEQYF
TRBV20-1	TRBJ2-5	TRBD2	-	TGCAGTGCTAGAAATAGACTAGCGGGGTACCAAGAGACCCAGTACTTC	CSARNRLAGYQETQYF
TRBV20-1	TRBJ2-3	-	many	TGCAGTGTTCACACCGCCGCACCGGGACAACAAAAAGCGGATACGCAGTATTTT	CSVHTAAPGQQKADTQYF
TRBV6-1	TRBJ2-3	-	many	TGTGCCAGCCGAGTGAGCGGGACAGATACGCAGTATTTT	CASRVSGTDTQYF
TRBV14	TRBJ2-7	TRBD1	-	TGTGCCAGCAGCCAAGAAAGAGCCGGACAGGGGTTCAAGGGGGAGCAGTACTTC	CASSQERAGQGFKGEQYF
TRBV20-1	TRBJ2-7	-	-	TGCAGTGCTAGACGGCGAACAGGGAGCTCCTACGAGCAGTACTTC	CSARRRTGSSYEQYF
TRBV4-2	TRBJ2-2	-	-	TGTGCCAGCAGCCAATTCCGGGACTCGCTTACCGGGGAGCTGTTTTTT	CASSQFRDSLTGELFF
TRBV5-1	TRBJ2-7	TRBD1	-	TGCGCCAGCGGAGCCGGGACAGGGGGACACGAGCAGTACTTC	CASGAGTGGHEQYF
TRBV5-1	TRBJ2-1	TRBD2	few	TGCGCCAGCAGCTTTGGGACTAGCGGGACCTACAATGAGCAGTTCTTC	CASSFGTSGTYNEQFF
TRBV6-1	TRBJ2-1	-	-	TGTGCCAGCATGGCGACTCTCTACAATGAGCAGTTCTTC	CASMATLYNEQFF
TRBV29-1	TRBJ2-7	TRBD1	few	TGCAGTCACCGACAGGGAAACGAGCAGTACTTC	CSHRQGNEQYF
TRBV7-2	TRBJ2-1	TRBD2	few	TGTGCCAGCAGCTACCTCGCGGGAGAGATCTATGAGCAGTTCTTC	CASSYLAGEIYEQFF
TRBV6-1	TRBJ1-2	-	-	TGTGCCAGCAGCTCTCCCGACGAAGTCAATGGCTACACCTTC	CASSSPDEVNGYTF
TRBV20-1	TRBJ2-7	-	few	TGCAGTGCTAGAGTTAGCAGGCTCGCCTACGAGCAGTACTTC	CSARVSRLAYEQYF
TRBV7-2	TRBJ1-1	-	many	TGTGCCAGCAGCCCGATGCGGGGAGGGTACACTGAAGCTTTCTTT	CASSPMRGGYTEAFF
TRBV15	TRBJ2-5	-	few	TGTGCCACCTCTTCACGTATCGTTGGTGGGGGAGAGACCCAGTACTTC	CATSSRIVGGGETQYF
TRBV12-3/TRBV12-4	TRBJ1-3	TRBD1	many	TGTGCCAGCAGTAGGACAGGCTCTGGAAACACCATATATTTT	CASSRTGSGNTIYF
TRBV6-5	TRBJ2-1	-	few	TGTGCCAGCAGTTACTCGGCCGCAAGCTCCTACAATGAGCAGTTCTTC	CASSYSAASSYNEQFF
TRBV6-2/TRBV6-3	TRBJ2-7	-	-	TGTGCCAGCAGTCCCACCCCCGGTCTGACCTACGAGCAGTACTTC	CASSPTPGLTYEQYF
TRBV5-1	TRBJ2-7	TRBD2	many	TGCGCCAGCAGCTGGGGGGGGACTAGCGGTACCTACGAGCAGTACTTC	CASSWGGTSGTYEQYF
TRBV5-1	TRBJ2-2	-	-	TGCGCCAGCAGCCCCATAGACACCTACACCGGGGAGCTGTTTTTT	CASSPIDTYTGELFF
TRBV9	TRBJ2-5	TRBD2	many	TGTGCCAGCAGCGTACTCGGGAGGTCCCAAGAGACCCAGTACTTC	CASSVLGRSQETQYF
TRBV12-3/TRBV12-4	TRBJ2-7	TRBD2	-	TGTGCCAGCAGCACCCGGCTAGCGGGGATCTCCTACGAGCAGTACTTC	CASSTRLAGISYEQYF